This is a list of T cell receptor beta chains from one sample in a study of neurological immune-mediated disorders. TCRdb independently ran MiXCR on the 5' RACE reads; one entry per CDR3 protein. The repertoire holds roughly 100,000 distinct CDR3 sequences, with under 4.5% as singletons. The specimen was PBMCs. Receptors originate from a woman aged 50 to 60 with multiple sclerosis. Both conserved end residues are part of each CDR3. The D gene is left open where the match is weak. Rows may omit the clone size; those that give it use once, few, many or a size class.

TRBJ2-7	TRBV18	many	TRBD1	TGTGCCAGCTCACCCTCGACAGGGATCCACGAGCAGTACTTC	CASSPSTGIHEQYF
TRBJ2-7	TRBV7-2	many	.	TGTGCCAGCAGCTTAGCGGAAACCTACGAGCAGTACTTC	CASSLAETYEQYF
TRBJ1-2	TRBV10-2	many	.	TGCGCCAGCAGTGAGAGACAGCTTTATGGCTACACCTTC	CASSERQLYGYTF
TRBJ2-1	TRBV15	many	TRBD1	TGTGCCACCACAGACAGGGGGGGAAACAATGAGCAGTTCTTC	CATTDRGGNNEQFF
TRBJ1-6	TRBV7-8	.	.	TGTGCCAGCAGCTTACAGGGGAGCTCCTATAATTCACCCCTCCACTTT	CASSLQGSSYNSPLHF
TRBJ2-7	TRBV20-1	many	.	TGCAGTGCCAGTCTACGGGGGCCAGCCTACGAGCAGTACTTC	CSASLRGPAYEQYF
TRBJ1-2	TRBV29-1	many	.	TGCAGCGCAACCCCTGGATATGGCTACACCTTC	CSATPGYGYTF
TRBJ2-2	TRBV10-3	many	.	TGTGCCATCAGTGACGGGCAGGGGACCGGGGAGCTGTTTTTT	CAISDGQGTGELFF
TRBJ2-1	TRBV28	many	.	TGTGCCAGCAGTTTTAACAATGAGCAGTTCTTC	CASSFNNEQFF
TRBJ1-2	TRBV4-2	many	.	TGTGCCAGCATAGGGCGACTTGGGGGGGGAGATGGCTACACCTTC	CASIGRLGGGDGYTF
TRBJ2-7	TRBV14	many	TRBD1	TGTGCCAGCAGCCGGACAGGGGAATACGAGCAGTACTTC	CASSRTGEYEQYF
TRBJ1-2	TRBV6-6	many	.	TGTGCCAGCAGGGATCCGGGACTCCACTATGGCTACACCTTC	CASRDPGLHYGYTF
TRBJ1-5	TRBV4-3	many	TRBD1	TGCGCCAGCAGCCATAACAGGGGCGTACAGCCCCAGCATTTT	CASSHNRGVQPQHF
TRBJ2-7	TRBV12-3/TRBV12-4	many	TRBD1	TGTGCCAGCAGTCGGACAGGGTCCTACGAGCAGTACTTC	CASSRTGSYEQYF
TRBJ1-1	TRBV20-1	many	.	TGCAGTGCTAGTTTGATGGGGGACCTAAGAAAGAGCACTGAAGCTTTCTTT	CSASLMGDLRKSTEAFF
TRBJ1-5	TRBV9	many	TRBD1	TGTGCCAGCAGCGTAGGGGGACAGAATCAGCCCCAGCATTTT	CASSVGGQNQPQHF
TRBJ1-1	TRBV28	many	TRBD1	TGTGCCAGCAGTTTATCTCAGGGGGGGATGAACACTGAAGCTTTCTTT	CASSLSQGGMNTEAFF
TRBJ1-1	TRBV6-5	many	.	TGTGCCAGCAGTACACAGGGAAGGAACACTGAAGCTTTCTTT	CASSTQGRNTEAFF
TRBJ2-2	TRBV10-2	many	.	TGCGCCAGCAGTGATGAGGGGGGGAACACCGGGGAGCTGTTTTTT	CASSDEGGNTGELFF
TRBJ2-7	TRBV6-1	many	.	TGTGCCAGTTTTGGAAGCTCCTACGAGCAGTACTTC	CASFGSSYEQYF
TRBJ2-7	TRBV7-9	many	.	TGTGCCAGCAGCTTCTCTTCGGACCGGTCTTGGGAGCAGTACTTC	CASSFSSDRSWEQYF
TRBJ2-7	TRBV6-5	many	TRBD2	TGTGCCAGCAGTTACTCGTATGTAGCGGGGGCCCGCCTTGAGCAGTACTTC	CASSYSYVAGARLEQYF
TRBJ2-4	TRBV7-2	.	.	TGTGACAGCAGCACTAGAAGGAACATTCAGTACTTC	CDSSTRRNIQYF
TRBJ2-1	TRBV6-2/TRBV6-3	many	TRBD2	TGTGCCAGCAGCCCACTTTTCGGGACTAGCGGGGGTGCCACCTACAATGAGCAGTTCTTC	CASSPLFGTSGGATYNEQFF
TRBJ1-5	TRBV7-2	many	.	TGTGCCAGCAGCTTAGCGAGTCTCCAGGGGATTGTACCCCAGCATTTT	CASSLASLQGIVPQHF
TRBJ2-1	TRBV5-1	many	TRBD2	TGCGCCAGCAGATATCTAGCGGGGGGGAATAATGAGCAGTTCTTC	CASRYLAGGNNEQFF
TRBJ1-4	TRBV4-3	many	.	TGCGCCAGCAGCCAAGATCCGTCAGGGCGGAATGAAAAACTGTTTTTT	CASSQDPSGRNEKLFF
TRBJ1-2	TRBV20-1	many	.	TGCAGTGCTACGTTGTCCCCCCAACCCAAACAGGGTAACTATGGCTACACCTTC	CSATLSPQPKQGNYGYTF
TRBJ1-2	TRBV20-1	many	TRBD1	TGCAGTGCTTTTTGTACAGGGGGCGAGTGTCCCACAGACTACACCTTC	CSAFCTGGECPTDYTF
TRBJ1-5	TRBV27	few	.	TGTGCCAGCAGTTTACAGGACAATCAGCCCCAGCATTTT	CASSLQDNQPQHF
TRBJ2-3	TRBV7-3	many	.	TGTGCCAGCAGCTTAGGTCTTCTTCTCGGGGGCCCGACGTGGGATACGCAGTATTTT	CASSLGLLLGGPTWDTQYF
TRBJ1-3	TRBV4-1	many	.	TGCGCCAGCAGCCAAGCCATAGGGGAGTCTGGAAACACCATATATTTT	CASSQAIGESGNTIYF
TRBJ1-2	TRBV4-2	many	.	TGTGCCAGCAGCCAAGCAGGCAGCTTGGGTGGCTACACCTTC	CASSQAGSLGGYTF
TRBJ2-1	TRBV20-1	many	.	TGCAGTGCTAGAGATTCCAGGGGCGTATACAATGAGCAGTTCTTC	CSARDSRGVYNEQFF
TRBJ1-2	TRBV6-1	many	TRBD1	TGTGCCAGCAGCCTGGGACAGCTCACCTATGGCTACACCTTC	CASSLGQLTYGYTF
TRBJ1-5	TRBV3-1	few	TRBD1	TGTGCCAGCAGCCCAGGGGGGGGCAATCAGCCCCAGCATTTT	CASSPGGGNQPQHF
TRBJ1-5	TRBV7-2	many	.	TGTGCCAGCAGCTTAGGGGTTACTAGCAATCAGCCCCAGCATTTT	CASSLGVTSNQPQHF
TRBJ2-3	TRBV20-1	few	.	TGCAGTGCCAGGGGGGCGCTAAGCACAGATACGCAGTATTTT	CSARGALSTDTQYF
TRBJ1-5	TRBV5-8	many	.	TGTGCCAGCAGCCTCCCTAGCAATCAGCCCCAGCATTTT	CASSLPSNQPQHF
TRBJ2-7	TRBV20-1	many	TRBD1	TGCAGTGCCCCCCTGCTAGGGACAGGGTCCCACGAGCAGTACTTC	CSAPLLGTGSHEQYF
TRBJ1-4	TRBV10-3	many	.	TGTGCCATCAGTGAGGGCAGTGCAACTAATGAAAAACTGTTTTTT	CAISEGSATNEKLFF
TRBJ1-5	TRBV10-2	many	.	TGCGCCAGCAGTAAAGACAGGTTTCAGCCCCAGCATTTT	CASSKDRFQPQHF
TRBJ1-2	TRBV12-3/TRBV12-4	few	.	TGTGCCAGCGCAGCACGGGCTGGGGGAAATGGCTACACCTTC	CASAARAGGNGYTF
TRBJ1-5	TRBV11-3	many	.	TGTGCCAGCAGCTCCCAATCCACAGGGAATCAGCCCCAGCATTTT	CASSSQSTGNQPQHF
TRBJ2-2	TRBV3-1	many	.	TGTGCCAGCAGCCAAGATCCGGGGGAAACCGGGGAGCTGTTTTTT	CASSQDPGETGELFF
TRBJ2-1	TRBV20-1	many	TRBD2	TGCAGTGCTAGATCGCTAGCGGGGGACAATGAGCAGTTCTTC	CSARSLAGDNEQFF
TRBJ1-1	TRBV6-5	few	.	TGTGCCAGCAGTTACTCGATCGGGGTCTCAGAAGCTTTCTTT	CASSYSIGVSEAFF
TRBJ2-3	TRBV11-1	.	.	TGTGCCAGCAGCCCCACCCAGGGTATTACGCAGTATTTT	CASSPTQGITQYF
TRBJ2-2	TRBV12-3/TRBV12-4	many	.	TGTGCCAGCAGTTTTCACGGAGAGACTACCGGGGAGCTGTTTTTT	CASSFHGETTGELFF
TRBJ2-1	TRBV5-1	many	TRBD2	TGCGCCAGCAAACCACTAGCGGGGAGCTCCTACAATGAGCAGTTCTTC	CASKPLAGSSYNEQFF
TRBJ2-1	TRBV7-2	.	TRBD2	TGTGCCAGCAGCTCTGCTCAAGGACTAGCGGGGGGCCAAAGTCCCTACAATGAGCAGTTCTTC	CASSSAQGLAGGQSPYNEQFF
TRBJ2-7	TRBV20-1	many	.	TGCAGTGCTTCTGAATTGGTCGGTCAGTCCTACGAGCAGTACTTC	CSASELVGQSYEQYF
TRBJ2-5	TRBV10-3	many	TRBD1	TGTGCCATCAGAAGGGACAGGGCCGGGGTAGAGACCCAGTACTTC	CAIRRDRAGVETQYF
TRBJ2-2	TRBV6-1	many	.	TGTGCCAGCAGTGTTAGGGTTGGCACCGGGGAGCTGTTTTTT	CASSVRVGTGELFF
TRBJ1-1	TRBV13	.	.	TGTGCCAGCAGCTTAGGCAAAGTGAACACTGAAGCTTTCTTT	CASSLGKVNTEAFF
TRBJ2-7	TRBV7-2	many	TRBD2	TGTGCCAGCAGCTTCCGGACTAGCGGGGGGTTTACCTACGAGCAGTACTTC	CASSFRTSGGFTYEQYF
TRBJ2-7	TRBV9	many	.	TGTGCCAGCAGCGTAGGGGGCGACGGGTCCTACGAGCAGTACTTC	CASSVGGDGSYEQYF